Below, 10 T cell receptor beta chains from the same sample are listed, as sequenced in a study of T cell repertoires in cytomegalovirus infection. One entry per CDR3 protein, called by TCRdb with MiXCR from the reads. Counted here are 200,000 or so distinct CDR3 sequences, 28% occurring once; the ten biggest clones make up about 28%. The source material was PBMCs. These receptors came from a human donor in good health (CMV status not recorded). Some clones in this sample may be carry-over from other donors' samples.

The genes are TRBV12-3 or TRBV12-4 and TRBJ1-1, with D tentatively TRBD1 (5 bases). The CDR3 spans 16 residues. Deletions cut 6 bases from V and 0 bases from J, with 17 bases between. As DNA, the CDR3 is TGTGCCAGCAGCGGACGAACGTCAGGGATGAACACTGAAGCTTTCTTT. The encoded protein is CASSGRTSGMNTEAFF.

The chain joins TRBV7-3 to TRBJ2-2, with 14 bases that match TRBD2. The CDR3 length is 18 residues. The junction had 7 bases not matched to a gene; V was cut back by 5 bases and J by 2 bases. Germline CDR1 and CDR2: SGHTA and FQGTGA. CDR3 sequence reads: CASSPGLAGGLNTGELFF. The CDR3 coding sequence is TGTGCCAGCAGCCCTGGACTAGCGGGGGGCTTAAACACCGGGGAGCTGTTTTTT. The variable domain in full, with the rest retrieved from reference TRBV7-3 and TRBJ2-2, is GAGVSQTPSNKVTEKGKYVELRCDPISGHTALYWYRQSLGQGPEFLIYFQGTGAADDSGLPNDRFFAVRPEGSVSTLKIQRTERGDSAVYLCASSPGLAGGLNTGELFFGEGSRLTVL.

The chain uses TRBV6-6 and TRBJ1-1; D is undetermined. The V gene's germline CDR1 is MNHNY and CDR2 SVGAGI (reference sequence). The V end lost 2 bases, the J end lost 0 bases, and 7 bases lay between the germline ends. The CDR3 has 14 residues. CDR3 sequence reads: CASSYTTLNTEAFF. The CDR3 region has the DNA TGTGCCAGCAGTTACACGACCTTGAACACTGAAGCTTTCTTT.

CDR3 amino acids: CASSLGGQMTQYF. The DNA of the CDR3 is TGTGCCAGCAGCTTAGGAGGACAGATGACCCAGTACTTC. The chain couples TRBV7-6 to TRBJ2-5; a weak D match, TRBD1 (6 bases). Trimming cost V 1 base and J 7 bases, with 10 bases left between them. Germline lookup yields CDR1 SGHVS and CDR2 FNYEAQ. The CDR3 spans 13 residues.

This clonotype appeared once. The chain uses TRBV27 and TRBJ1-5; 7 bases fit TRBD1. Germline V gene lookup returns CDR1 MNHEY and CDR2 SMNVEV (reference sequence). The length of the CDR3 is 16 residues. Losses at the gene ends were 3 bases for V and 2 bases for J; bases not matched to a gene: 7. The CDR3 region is CASSFGTDPRNQPQHF. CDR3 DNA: TGTGCCAGCAGTTTTGGGACAGACCCCCGCAATCAGCCCCAGCATTTT.

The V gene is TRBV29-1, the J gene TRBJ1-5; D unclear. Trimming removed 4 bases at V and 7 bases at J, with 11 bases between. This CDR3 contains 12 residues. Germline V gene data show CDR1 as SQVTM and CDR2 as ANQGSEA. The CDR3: CSVGRVGQPQHF. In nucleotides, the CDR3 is TGCAGCGTTGGAAGGGTAGGACAGCCCCAGCATTTT.

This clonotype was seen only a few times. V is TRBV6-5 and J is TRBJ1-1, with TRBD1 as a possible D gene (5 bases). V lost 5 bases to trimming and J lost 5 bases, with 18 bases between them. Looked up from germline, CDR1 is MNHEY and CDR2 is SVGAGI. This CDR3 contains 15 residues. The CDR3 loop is CASSRTGAGGTEAFF. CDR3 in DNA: TGTGCCAGCAGTCGAACGGGAGCCGGGGGGACTGAAGCTTTCTTT.

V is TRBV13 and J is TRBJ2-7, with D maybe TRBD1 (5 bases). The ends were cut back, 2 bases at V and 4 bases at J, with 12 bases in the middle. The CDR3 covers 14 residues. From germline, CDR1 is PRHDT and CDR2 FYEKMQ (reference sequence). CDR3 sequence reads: CASSLFSRVYEQYF. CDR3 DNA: TGTGCCAGCAGCTTATTTAGCAGGGTTTACGAGCAGTACTTC.

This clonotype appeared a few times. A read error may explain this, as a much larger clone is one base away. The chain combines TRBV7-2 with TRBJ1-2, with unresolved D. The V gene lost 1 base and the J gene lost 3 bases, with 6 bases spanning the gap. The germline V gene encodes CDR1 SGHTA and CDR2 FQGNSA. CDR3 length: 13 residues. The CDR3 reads CASSLGGYYGYTF. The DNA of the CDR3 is TGTGCCAGCAGCTTAGGGGGTTACTATGGCTACACCTTC.

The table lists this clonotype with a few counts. The DNA for the CDR3 is TGTGCCAGCTCATCATCCGGAGGGGGCTATGGCTACACCTTC. Its translation is CASSSSGGGYGYTF. The V and J genes are TRBV18 and TRBJ1-2; possibly TRBD1 for D (6 bases). V was cut by 5 bases and J by 4 bases, with 14 bases left in between. This CDR3 has 14 residues. Germline V gene sequence: CDR1 KGHSH, CDR2 LQKENI.